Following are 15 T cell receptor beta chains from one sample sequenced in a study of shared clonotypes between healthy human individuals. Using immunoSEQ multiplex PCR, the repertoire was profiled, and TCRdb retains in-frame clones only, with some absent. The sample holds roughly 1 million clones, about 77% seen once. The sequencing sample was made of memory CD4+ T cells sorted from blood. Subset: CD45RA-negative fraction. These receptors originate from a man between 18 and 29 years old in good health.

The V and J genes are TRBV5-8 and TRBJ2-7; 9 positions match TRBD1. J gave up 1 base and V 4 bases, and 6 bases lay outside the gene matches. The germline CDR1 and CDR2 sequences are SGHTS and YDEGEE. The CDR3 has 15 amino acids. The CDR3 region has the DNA TGTGCCAGCAGCCTTCGACAGGGGGGGTCCTACGAGCAGTACTTC. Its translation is CASSLRQGGSYEQYF. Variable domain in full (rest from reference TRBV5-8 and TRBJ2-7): EAGVTQSPTHLIKTRGQQATLRCSPISGHTSVYWYQQALGLGLQFLLWYDEGEERNRGNFPPRFSGRQFPNYSSELNVNALELEDSALYLCASSLRQGGSYEQYFGPGTRLTVT.

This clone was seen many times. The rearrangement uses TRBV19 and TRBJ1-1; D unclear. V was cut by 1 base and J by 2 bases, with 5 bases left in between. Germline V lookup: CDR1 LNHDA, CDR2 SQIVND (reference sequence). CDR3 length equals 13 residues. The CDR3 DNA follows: TGTGCCAGTAGTATAGCGGATAACACTGAAGCTTTCTTT. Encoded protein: CASSIADNTEAFF.

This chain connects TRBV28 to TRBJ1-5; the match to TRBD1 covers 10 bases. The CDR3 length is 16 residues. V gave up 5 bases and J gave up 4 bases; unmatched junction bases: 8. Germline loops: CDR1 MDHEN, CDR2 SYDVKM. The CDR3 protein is CASSLRQGAMNQPQHF. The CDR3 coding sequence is TGTGCCAGCAGTCTAAGACAGGGGGCCATGAATCAGCCCCAGCATTTT.

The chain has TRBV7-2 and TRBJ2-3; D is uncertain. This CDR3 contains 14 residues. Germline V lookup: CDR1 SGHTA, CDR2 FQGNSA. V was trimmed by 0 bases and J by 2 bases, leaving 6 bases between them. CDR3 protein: CASSLATNTDTQYF. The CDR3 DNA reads TGTGCCAGCAGCTTAGCGACAAACACAGATACGCAGTATTTT.

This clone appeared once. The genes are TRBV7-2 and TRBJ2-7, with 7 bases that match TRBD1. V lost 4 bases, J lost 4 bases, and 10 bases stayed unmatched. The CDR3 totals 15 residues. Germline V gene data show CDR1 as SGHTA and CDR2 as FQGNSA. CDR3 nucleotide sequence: TGTGCCAGCAGCTACCGGACAGGAGTCGAATACGAGCAGTACTTC. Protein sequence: CASSYRTGVEYEQYF.

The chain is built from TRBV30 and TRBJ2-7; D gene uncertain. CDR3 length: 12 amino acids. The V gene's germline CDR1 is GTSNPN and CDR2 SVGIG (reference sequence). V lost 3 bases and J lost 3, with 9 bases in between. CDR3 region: CAWRGLGYEQYF. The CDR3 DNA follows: TGTGCCTGGAGGGGTCTCGGCTACGAGCAGTACTTC.

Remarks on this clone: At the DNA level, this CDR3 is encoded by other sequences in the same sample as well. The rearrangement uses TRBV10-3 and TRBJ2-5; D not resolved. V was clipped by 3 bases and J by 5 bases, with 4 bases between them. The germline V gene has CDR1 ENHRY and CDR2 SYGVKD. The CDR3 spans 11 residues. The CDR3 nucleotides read TGTGCCATCAGTGATGGTGAGACCCAGTACTTC. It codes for CAISDGETQYF.

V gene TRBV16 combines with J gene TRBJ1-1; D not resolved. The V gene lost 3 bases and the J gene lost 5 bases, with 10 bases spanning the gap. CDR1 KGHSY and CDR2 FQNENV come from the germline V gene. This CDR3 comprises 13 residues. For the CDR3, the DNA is TGTGCCAGCAGCCAGATCAGCGGGACTGAAGCTTTCTTT. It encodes CASSQISGTEAFF. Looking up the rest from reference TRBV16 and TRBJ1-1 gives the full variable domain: GEEVAQTPKHLVRGEGQKAKLYCAPIKGHSYVFWYQQVLKNEFKFLISFQNENVFDETGMPKERFSAKCLPNSPCSLEIQATKLEDSAVYFCASSQISGTEAFFGQGTRLTVV.

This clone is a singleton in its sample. Written as DNA, the CDR3 is TGTGCCAGCAGCTTCCGACAGGGGGCCGGGGCCTACGAGCAGTACTTC. It is translated as CASSFRQGAGAYEQYF. This chain links TRBV5-4 with TRBJ2-7; 10 positions agree with TRBD1. The junction had 7 bases not matched to a gene; V was cut back by 2 bases and J by 2 bases. The CDR3 length is 16 residues. The germline V gene encodes CDR1 SGHNT and CDR2 YYREEE (reference sequence). Filled out from reference TRBV5-4 and TRBJ2-7, the complete variable domain reads ETGVTQSPTHLIKTRGQQVTLRCSSQSGHNTVSWYQQALGQGPQFIFQYYREEENGRGNFPPRFSGLQFPNYSSELNVNALELDDSALYLCASSFRQGAGAYEQYFGPGTRLTVT.

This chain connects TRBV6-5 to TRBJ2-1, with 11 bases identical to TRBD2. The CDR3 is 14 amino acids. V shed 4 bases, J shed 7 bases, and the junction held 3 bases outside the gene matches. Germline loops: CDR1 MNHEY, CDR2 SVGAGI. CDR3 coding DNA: TGTGCCAGCAGTTGGACTAGCGGGTCGAATGAGCAGTTCTTC. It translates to CASSWTSGSNEQFF.

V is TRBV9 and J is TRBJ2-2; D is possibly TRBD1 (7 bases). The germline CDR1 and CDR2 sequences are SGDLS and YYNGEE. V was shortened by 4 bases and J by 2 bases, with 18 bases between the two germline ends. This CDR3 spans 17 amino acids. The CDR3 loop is CASSPGGPSINTGELFF. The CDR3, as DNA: TGTGCCAGCAGCCCAGGGGGGCCTTCCATAAACACCGGGGAGCTGTTTTTT.

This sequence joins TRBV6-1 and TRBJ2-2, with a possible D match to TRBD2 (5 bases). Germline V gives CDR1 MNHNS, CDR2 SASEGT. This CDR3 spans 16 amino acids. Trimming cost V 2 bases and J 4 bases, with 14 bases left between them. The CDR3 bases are TGTGCCAGCAGTGAAACGAGTTCGGCGGGCACCGGGGAGCTGTTTTTT. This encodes CASSETSSAGTGELFF.

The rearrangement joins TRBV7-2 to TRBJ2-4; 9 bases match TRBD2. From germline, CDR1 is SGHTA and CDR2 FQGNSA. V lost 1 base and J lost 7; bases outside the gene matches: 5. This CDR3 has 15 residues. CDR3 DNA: TGTGCCAGCAGCTTAGAAGGAGCGGGAGGTAACATTCAGTACTTC. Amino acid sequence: CASSLEGAGGNIQYF.

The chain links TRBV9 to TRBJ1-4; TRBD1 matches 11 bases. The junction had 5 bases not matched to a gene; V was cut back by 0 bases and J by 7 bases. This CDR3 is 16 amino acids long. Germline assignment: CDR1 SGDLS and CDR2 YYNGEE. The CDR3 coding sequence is TGTGCCAGCAGCGTAGATACCGGGACAGGGGGTGAAAAACTGTTTTTT. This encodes CASSVDTGTGGEKLFF. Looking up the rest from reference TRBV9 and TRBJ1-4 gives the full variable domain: DSGVTQTPKHLITATGQRVTLRCSPRSGDLSVYWYQQSLDQGLQFLIQYYNGEERAKGNILERFSAQQFPDLHSELNLSSLELGDSALYFCASSVDTGTGGEKLFFGSGTQLSVL.

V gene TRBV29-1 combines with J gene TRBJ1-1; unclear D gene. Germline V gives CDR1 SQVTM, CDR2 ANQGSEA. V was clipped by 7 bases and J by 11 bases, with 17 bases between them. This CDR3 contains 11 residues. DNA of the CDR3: TGCAGCGGGAGATTACAGCTCGAGGCTTTCTTT. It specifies CSGRLQLEAFF.